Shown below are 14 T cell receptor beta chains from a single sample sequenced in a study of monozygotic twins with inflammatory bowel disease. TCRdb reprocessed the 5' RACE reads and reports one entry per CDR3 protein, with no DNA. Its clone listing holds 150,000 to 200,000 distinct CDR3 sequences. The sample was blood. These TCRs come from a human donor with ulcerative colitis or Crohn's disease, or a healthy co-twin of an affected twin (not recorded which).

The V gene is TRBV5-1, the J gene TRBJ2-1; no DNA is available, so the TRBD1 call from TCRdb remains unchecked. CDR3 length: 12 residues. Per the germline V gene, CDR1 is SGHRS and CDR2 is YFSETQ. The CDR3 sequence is CASSLGGAQRFF.

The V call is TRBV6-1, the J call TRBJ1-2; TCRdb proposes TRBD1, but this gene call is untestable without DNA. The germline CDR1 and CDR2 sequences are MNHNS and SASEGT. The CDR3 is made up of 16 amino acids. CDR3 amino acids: CASSQNSGTRAYGYTF.

The CDR3 sequence: CASRPRAGGTEAFF. J is TRBJ1-1 and V is TRBV6-1; the TCRdb call, TRBD1, lacks DNA for checking. The germline V gene encodes CDR1 MNHNS and CDR2 SASEGT. The CDR3 spans 14 residues.

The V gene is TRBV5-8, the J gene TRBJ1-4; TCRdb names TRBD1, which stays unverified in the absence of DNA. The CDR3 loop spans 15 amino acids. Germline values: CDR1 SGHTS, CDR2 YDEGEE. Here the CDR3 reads CASSSSDRVFEKLFF. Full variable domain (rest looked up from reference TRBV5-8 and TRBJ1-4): EAGVTQSPTHLIKTRGQQATLRCSPISGHTSVYWYQQALGLGLQFLLWYDEGEERNRGNFPPRFSGRQFPNYSSELNVNALELEDSALYLCASSSSDRVFEKLFFGSGTQLSVL.

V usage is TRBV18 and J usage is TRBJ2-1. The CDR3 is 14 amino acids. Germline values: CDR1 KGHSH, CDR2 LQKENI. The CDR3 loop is CASSRVFSYNEQFF.

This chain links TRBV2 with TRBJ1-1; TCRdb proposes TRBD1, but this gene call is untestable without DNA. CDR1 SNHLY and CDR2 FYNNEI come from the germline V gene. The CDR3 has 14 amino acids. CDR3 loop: CASRGFLGDTEAFF.

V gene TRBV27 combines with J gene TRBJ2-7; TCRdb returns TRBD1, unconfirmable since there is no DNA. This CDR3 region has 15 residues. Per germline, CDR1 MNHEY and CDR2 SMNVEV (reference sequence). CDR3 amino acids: CASSSGQLITYEQYF.

The CDR3: CASSSGGAMSSYEQYF. This chain connects TRBV5-1 to TRBJ2-7; the TCRdb call, TRBD1, lacks DNA for checking. The CDR3 is 16 residues long. CDR1 and CDR2 from the germline V gene are SGHRS and YFSETQ.

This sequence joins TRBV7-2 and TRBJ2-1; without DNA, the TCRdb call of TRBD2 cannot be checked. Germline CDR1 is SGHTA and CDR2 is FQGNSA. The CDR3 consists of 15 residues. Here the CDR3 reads CASSLSLAGGNEQFF.

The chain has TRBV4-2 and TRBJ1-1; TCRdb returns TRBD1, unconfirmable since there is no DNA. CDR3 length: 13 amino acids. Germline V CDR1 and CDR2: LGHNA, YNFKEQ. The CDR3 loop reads CASSQVGGAEAFF.

The chain's CDR3 is CASSSTLAGRNTGELFF. The chain joins TRBV7-9 to TRBJ2-2; TCRdb's D call of TRBD2 is untestable without DNA. The CDR3 has 17 residues. Germline CDR1 reads SEHNR; CDR2 reads FQNEAQ (reference sequence).

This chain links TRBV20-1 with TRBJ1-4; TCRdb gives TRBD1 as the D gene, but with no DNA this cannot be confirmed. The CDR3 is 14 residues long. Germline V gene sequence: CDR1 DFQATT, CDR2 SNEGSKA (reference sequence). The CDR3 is CSASPGLYNEKLFF.

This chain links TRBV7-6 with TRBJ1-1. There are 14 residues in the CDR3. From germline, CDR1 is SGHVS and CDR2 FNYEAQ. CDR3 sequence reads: CASSVGTADTEAFF. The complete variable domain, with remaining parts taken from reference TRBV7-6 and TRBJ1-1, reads GAGVSQSPRYKVTKRGQDVALRCDPISGHVSLYWYRQALGQGPEFLTYFNYEAQQDKSGLPNDRFSAERPEGSISTLTIQRTEQRDSAMYRCASSVGTADTEAFFGQGTRLTVV.

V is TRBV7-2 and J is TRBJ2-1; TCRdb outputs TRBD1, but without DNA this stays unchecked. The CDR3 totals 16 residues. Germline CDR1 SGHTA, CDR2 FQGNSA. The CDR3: CASSIAGAGVYNEQFF.